The clone carrying this T cell receptor beta chain has just a few counts. This sample was taken from a study of blood T cells in healthy people across ages. A sample-barcoded 5' primer and a J-beta primer mix were used in a second PCR of roughly 6 to 12 cycles. No fewer than 3 million CDR3-containing paired-end reads came from each sample. TCRdb fed the 5' RACE reads into MiXCR, producing one record per CDR3 protein. The table includes roughly 1.5 million distinct CDR3 sequences, approximately 39% detected once. This CDR3 is 15 amino acids long. This clonotype originated in a woman younger than 30 in good health. Specimen: blood. The genes are TRBV12-3 or TRBV12-4 and TRBJ2-4; 8 nucleotides match TRBD2. The J call may be faulty, since TRBJ2-7 better matches the DNA end. CDR3 sequence (DNA): TGTGCCAGCAGTCCCCAAGGGCGGGGGGACTACGAGCAGTACTTC. Translating it yields CASSPQGRGDYEQYF.